These T cell receptor beta chains were read from a single sample in a study of monozygotic twins with inflammatory bowel disease. Each CDR3 protein gets one entry in TCRdb, which reprocessed the 5' RACE reads and gives no DNA. The sample totals around 410,000 distinct CDR3 sequences. The sample consisted of blood. These receptors all come from a human donor with ulcerative colitis or Crohn's disease, or a healthy co-twin of an affected twin (not recorded which). The CDR3 runs from the conserved cysteine through the conserved F or W.

J gene: TRBJ2-3; V gene: TRBV19; CDR3 protein: CASSIEWTYTDTQYF
J gene: TRBJ2-3; V gene: TRBV7-6; CDR3 protein: CASSFLGRETRDTQYF
J gene: TRBJ2-5; V gene: TRBV29-1; CDR3 protein: CSVRTGETQYF
J gene: TRBJ1-6; V gene: TRBV5-1; CDR3 protein: CASRRDSSVNSPLHF
J gene: TRBJ1-2; V gene: TRBV7-9; CDR3 protein: CASSPQGPRSGYTF
J gene: TRBJ2-7; V gene: TRBV20-1; CDR3 protein: CSGSTLAGGRQYF
J gene: TRBJ2-7; V gene: TRBV6-5; CDR3 protein: CASTSKAGYEQYF
J gene: TRBJ1-2; V gene: TRBV6-5; CDR3 protein: CASSTTGAGGYGYTF
J gene: TRBJ1-5; V gene: TRBV12-3/TRBV12-4; CDR3 protein: CASSAPAISQPQHF
J gene: TRBJ2-5; V gene: TRBV5-1; CDR3 protein: CASSSTGVQETQYF
J gene: TRBJ1-1; V gene: TRBV7-2; CDR3 protein: CASSRMGSTTEAFF
J gene: TRBJ1-1; V gene: TRBV6-1; CDR3 protein: CASSEVAETEAFF
J gene: TRBJ2-3; V gene: TRBV9; CDR3 protein: CASSVRTVRGSGTDTQYF
J gene: TRBJ2-7; V gene: TRBV7-9; CDR3 protein: CASSPPHRETYEQYF
J gene: TRBJ1-1; V gene: TRBV29-1; CDR3 protein: CSVGKDRQAFF
J gene: TRBJ1-4; V gene: TRBV3-1; CDR3 protein: CASSQDPPQGANEKLFF
J gene: TRBJ2-3; V gene: TRBV6-1; CDR3 protein: CASSEAAVLTTDTQYF
J gene: TRBJ2-5; V gene: TRBV28; CDR3 protein: CACTQGTETQYF
J gene: TRBJ2-7; V gene: TRBV3-1; CDR3 protein: CASSPSDREAYEQYF
J gene: TRBJ2-5; V gene: TRBV7-9; CDR3 protein: CASSHKQAQETQYF
J gene: TRBJ1-1; V gene: TRBV30; CDR3 protein: CARSRSVNTEAFF
J gene: TRBJ1-2; V gene: TRBV24-1; CDR3 protein: CATSGSSAGYGYTF
J gene: TRBJ2-7; V gene: TRBV5-6; CDR3 protein: CASSLKGLSYEQYF
J gene: TRBJ2-3; V gene: TRBV15; CDR3 protein: CATSRSSGGGSDTQYF
J gene: TRBJ2-6; V gene: TRBV5-1; CDR3 protein: CASSLVSGANVLTF
J gene: TRBJ2-7; V gene: TRBV6-1; CDR3 protein: CASNSRVGYEQYF
J gene: TRBJ1-1; V gene: TRBV3-1; CDR3 protein: CASSQRRGEDAEAFF
J gene: TRBJ1-6; V gene: TRBV27; CDR3 protein: CASTTRQGNNSPLHF
J gene: TRBJ2-1; V gene: TRBV5-6; CDR3 protein: CASSLISRGPYNERFF
J gene: TRBJ2-7; V gene: TRBV5-5; CDR3 protein: CASSLVQPSSYEQYF
J gene: TRBJ2-7; V gene: TRBV4-2; CDR3 protein: CASSQDSSYEQYF
J gene: TRBJ1-2; V gene: TRBV29-1; CDR3 protein: CSVLQGTNYGYTF
J gene: TRBJ2-5; V gene: TRBV9; CDR3 protein: CASSVDGSETQYF
J gene: TRBJ1-1; V gene: TRBV5-1; CDR3 protein: CASSLVQGDTEAFF
J gene: TRBJ2-7; V gene: TRBV28; CDR3 protein: CASSSGGSGTYEQYF
J gene: TRBJ2-3; V gene: TRBV5-6; CDR3 protein: CASTRVQGADTQYF
J gene: TRBJ2-7; V gene: TRBV20-1; CDR3 protein: CSAYRDFSYEQYF
J gene: TRBJ1-4; V gene: TRBV14; CDR3 protein: CASSQGGRRNEKLFF
J gene: TRBJ2-5; V gene: TRBV2; CDR3 protein: CASVRKAITWRETQYF
J gene: TRBJ2-1; V gene: TRBV7-2; CDR3 protein: CASTLGLGNEQFF